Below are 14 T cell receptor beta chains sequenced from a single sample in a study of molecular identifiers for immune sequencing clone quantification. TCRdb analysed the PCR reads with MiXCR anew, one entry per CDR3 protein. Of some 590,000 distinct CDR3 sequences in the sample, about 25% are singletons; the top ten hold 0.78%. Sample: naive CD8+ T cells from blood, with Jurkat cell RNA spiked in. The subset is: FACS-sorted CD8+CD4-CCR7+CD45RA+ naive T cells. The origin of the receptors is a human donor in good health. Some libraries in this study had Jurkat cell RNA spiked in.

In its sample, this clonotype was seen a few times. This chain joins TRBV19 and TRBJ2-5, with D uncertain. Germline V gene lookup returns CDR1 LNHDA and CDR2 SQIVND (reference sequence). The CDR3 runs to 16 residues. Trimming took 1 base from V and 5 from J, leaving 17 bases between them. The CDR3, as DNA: TGTGCCAGTAGTATAGGGTCTTCTAGGTATCTGGAGACCCAGTACTTC. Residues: CASSIGSSRYLETQYF.

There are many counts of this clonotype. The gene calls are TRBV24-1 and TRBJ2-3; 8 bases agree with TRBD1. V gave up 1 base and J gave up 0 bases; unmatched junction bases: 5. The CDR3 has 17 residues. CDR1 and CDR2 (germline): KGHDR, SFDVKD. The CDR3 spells CATSDFLQGVSTDTQYF. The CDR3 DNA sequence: TGTGCCACCAGTGATTTTCTACAGGGGGTGAGCACAGATACGCAGTATTTT.

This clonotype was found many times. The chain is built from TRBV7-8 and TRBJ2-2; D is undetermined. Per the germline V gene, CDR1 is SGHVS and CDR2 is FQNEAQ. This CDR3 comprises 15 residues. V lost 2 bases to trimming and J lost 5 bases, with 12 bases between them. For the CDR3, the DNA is TGTGCCAGCAGCTTAATTCCTGGGCGGACCGGGGAGCTGTTTTTT. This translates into CASSLIPGRTGELFF.

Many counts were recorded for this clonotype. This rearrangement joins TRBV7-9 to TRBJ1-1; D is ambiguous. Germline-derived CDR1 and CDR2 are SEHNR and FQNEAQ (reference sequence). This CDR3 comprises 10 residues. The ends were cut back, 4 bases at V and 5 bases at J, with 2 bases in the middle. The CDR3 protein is CASSWTEAFF. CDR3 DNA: TGTGCCAGCAGCTGGACTGAAGCTTTCTTT.

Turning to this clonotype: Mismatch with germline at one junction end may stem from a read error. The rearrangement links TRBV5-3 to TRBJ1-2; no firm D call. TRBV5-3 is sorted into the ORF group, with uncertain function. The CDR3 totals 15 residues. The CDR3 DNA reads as TGTGCCAGCAGCTTGGCCGGTCAGACTAACTATGGCTACACCTTC. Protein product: CASSLAGQTNYGYTF.

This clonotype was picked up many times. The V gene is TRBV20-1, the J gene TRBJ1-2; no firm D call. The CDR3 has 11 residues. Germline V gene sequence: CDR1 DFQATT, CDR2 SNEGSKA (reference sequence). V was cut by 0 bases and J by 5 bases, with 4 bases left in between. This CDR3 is CSARDEYGYTF. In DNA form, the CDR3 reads TGCAGTGCTAGAGACGAATATGGCTACACCTTC.

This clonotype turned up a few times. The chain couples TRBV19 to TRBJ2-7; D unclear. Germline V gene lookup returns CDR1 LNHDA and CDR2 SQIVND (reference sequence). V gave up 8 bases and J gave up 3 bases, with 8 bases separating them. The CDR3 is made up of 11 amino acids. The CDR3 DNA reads TGTGCCAGTCAGGAGAACTACGAGCAGTACTTC. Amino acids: CASQENYEQYF.

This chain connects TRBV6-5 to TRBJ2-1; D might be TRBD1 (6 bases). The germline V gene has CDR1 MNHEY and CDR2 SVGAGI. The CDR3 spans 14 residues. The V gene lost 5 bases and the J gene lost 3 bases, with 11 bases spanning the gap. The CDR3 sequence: CASSQGGIYNEQFF. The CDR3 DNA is TGTGCCAGCAGTCAAGGGGGTATCTACAATGAGCAGTTCTTC.

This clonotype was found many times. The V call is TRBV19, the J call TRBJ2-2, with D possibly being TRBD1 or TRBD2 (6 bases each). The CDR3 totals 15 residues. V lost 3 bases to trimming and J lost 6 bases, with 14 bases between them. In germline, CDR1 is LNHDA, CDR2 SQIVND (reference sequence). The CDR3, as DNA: TGTGCCAGTAGTATGGATGTGGGGGGCGCCGGGGAGCTGTTTTTT. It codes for CASSMDVGGAGELFF. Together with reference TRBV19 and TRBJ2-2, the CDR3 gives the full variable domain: DGGITQSPKYLFRKEGQNVTLSCEQNLNHDAMYWYRQDPGQGLRLIYYSQIVNDFQKGDIAEGYSVSREKKESFPLTVTSAQKNPTAFYLCASSMDVGGAGELFFGEGSRLTVL.

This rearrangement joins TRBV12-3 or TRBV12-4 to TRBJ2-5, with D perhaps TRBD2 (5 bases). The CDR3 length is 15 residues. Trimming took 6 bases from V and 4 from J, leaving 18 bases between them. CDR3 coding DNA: TGTGCCAGCAGCAGTAGCGACTCCCCTGGAGAGACCCAGTACTTC. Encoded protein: CASSSSDSPGETQYF.

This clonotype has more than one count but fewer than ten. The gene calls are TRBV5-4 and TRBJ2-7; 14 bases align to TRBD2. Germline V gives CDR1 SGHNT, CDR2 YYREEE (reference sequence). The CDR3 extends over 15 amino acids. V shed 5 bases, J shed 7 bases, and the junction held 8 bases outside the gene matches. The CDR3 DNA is TGTGCCAGCAGAATGACTAGCGGGGGGGCTGGTGAGCAGTACTTC. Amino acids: CASRMTSGGAGEQYF.

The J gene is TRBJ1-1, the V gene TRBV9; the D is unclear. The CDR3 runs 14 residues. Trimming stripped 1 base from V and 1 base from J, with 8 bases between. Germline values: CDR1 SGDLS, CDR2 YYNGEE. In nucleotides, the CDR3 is TGTGCCAGCAGCGTAAAGGGCCCGAACACTGAAGCTTTCTTT. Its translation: CASSVKGPNTEAFF.

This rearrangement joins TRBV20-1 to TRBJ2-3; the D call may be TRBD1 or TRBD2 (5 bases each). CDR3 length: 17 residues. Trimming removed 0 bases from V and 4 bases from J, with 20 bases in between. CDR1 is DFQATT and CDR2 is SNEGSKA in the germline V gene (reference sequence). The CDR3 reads CSARDPSGLVYPDTQYF. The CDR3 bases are TGCAGTGCTAGAGATCCGTCGGGGCTAGTGTACCCAGATACGCAGTATTTT.

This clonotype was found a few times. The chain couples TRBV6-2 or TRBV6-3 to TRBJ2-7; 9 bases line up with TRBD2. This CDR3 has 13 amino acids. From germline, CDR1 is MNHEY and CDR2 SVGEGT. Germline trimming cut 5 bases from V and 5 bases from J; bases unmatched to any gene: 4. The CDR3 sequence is CASSVLAGNEQYF. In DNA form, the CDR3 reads TGTGCCAGCAGTGTTCTAGCGGGAAACGAGCAGTACTTC.